Reported below is one T cell receptor (beta chain). Its antigen remains unidentified. This sample stems from a study of T cell responses to AZD1222 COVID-19 vaccine. The germline V gene encodes CDR1 SNHLY and CDR2 FYNNEI. V shed 5 bases, J shed 7 bases, and the junction held 8 bases outside the gene matches. This CDR3 is 15 amino acids long. Libraries were prepared by immunoSEQ multiplex PCR; TCRdb keeps only in-frame clonotypes and omits some of them. The sample records tens of thousands of clones, roughly 87% being singletons. Study conclusions and caveats: Along spike, vaccine-associated CD4 TCRs were found throughout, with dominance at 160-218 and 743-854. In a largely white British group with more females than males, clonal diversity was possibly underestimated. The number of AZD1222 recipients seropositive at baseline was only 6 or 7.

The rearrangement joins TRBV2 to TRBJ2-3, with 11 positions matching TRBD2. Here the sequenced sample was peripheral blood, taken 28 days after the second AZD1222 dose. This TCR was recovered from an adult who received the AZD1222 COVID-19 vaccine. This CDR3 reads CASSTSGSALNTQYF. The CDR3 region has the DNA TGTGCCAGCAGTACTAGCGGGAGCGCCCTTAATACGCAGTATTTT.